This record looks at one T cell receptor beta chain sequence and its context. Its antigen is still unknown. Germline V gives CDR1 MDHEN, CDR2 SYDVKM. V lost 2 bases to trimming and J lost 4 bases, with 11 bases between them. CDR3 length equals 14 residues. The PCR had 60 Vbeta and 13 Jbeta primers. Generated by immunoSEQ multiplex PCR, the TCRdb table keeps only in-frame clones and is missing some. The data hold 100,000 to 150,000 clones, with roughly three quarters observed a single time. These data are taken from a study of cytomegalovirus exposure and HLA in healthy donors. Study-level points and caveats: A later analysis found TCR association rates differed by HLA locus, highest for DRB1 and lowest for HLA-C. Certain sequence variants were highly shared and formed a cluster, and this cluster was likely a sequencing artifact.

The sample taken for sequencing was PBMCs. The sequence was obtained from a woman in her 40s in good health and CMV-seronegative. The chain links TRBV28 to TRBJ1-2; the D gene is possibly TRBD1 (6 bases). The chain's CDR3 is CASSLGQQVYGYTF. In nucleotides, the CDR3 is TGTGCCAGCAGTTTAGGACAGCAGGTCTATGGCTACACCTTC.